This section outlines one TCR beta chain sequence together with its context. The sample is drawn from a study of control samples from healthy donors and cancer patients. TCRdb keeps only in-frame clones here, not all; method: immunoSEQ multiplex PCR. The repertoire holds 40,000 to 50,000 clones, with 70% to 75% as singletons. This CDR3 comprises 13 residues. Trimming shortened V by 5 bases and J by 3 bases, and 10 bases separated the two germline ends. Per the germline V gene, CDR1 is LGHDT and CDR2 is YNNKEL (reference sequence). The TCR originated in a male donor with melanoma. The genes are TRBV3-1 (or the pseudogene TRBV3-2) and TRBJ1-1, with D maybe TRBD1 (6 bases). The sequencing sample was made of formalin-fixed, paraffin-embedded tissue. The chain's CDR3 is CASSETGYTEAFF. The CDR3 bases are TGTGCCAGCAGCGAAACAGGGTACACTGAAGCTTTCTTT.